Each of the 29 T cell receptor beta chains below was sequenced from the same sample in a study of blood T cell repertoires in COVID-19. TCRdb keeps only in-frame clones here, not all; method: immunoSEQ multiplex PCR. The repertoire holds some 180,000 clones, with about 75% as singletons. The sequenced sample was peripheral blood. The receptors were sampled from a woman aged 45-65 years with active or convalescent COVID-19.

The chain is built from TRBV28 and TRBJ1-2, with 9 bases aligning to TRBD1. The CDR3 is 15 amino acids. V shed 5 bases and J 8 bases; nucleotides not matched to a gene: 12. The germline gives CDR1 MDHEN, CDR2 SYDVKM. CDR3 DNA: TGTGCCAGCAGTCCCCCGACTGTGACAGGGGGAGGCTACACCTTC. Encoded protein: CASSPPTVTGGGYTF.

This chain uses TRBV7-2 with TRBJ2-2; D unclear. The germline V gene has CDR1 SGHTA and CDR2 FQGNSA. Deletions cut 2 bases from V and 2 bases from J, with 9 bases between. There are 15 residues in the CDR3. CDR3 sequence: CASSLYSVNTGELFF. CDR3 coding DNA: TGTGCCAGCAGCTTATACTCCGTTAACACCGGGGAGCTGTTTTTT. The full variable domain, completed using reference TRBV7-2 and TRBJ2-2, is GAGVSQSPSNKVTEKGKDVELRCDPISGHTALYWYRQSLGQGLEFLIYFQGNSAPDKSGLPSDRFSAERTGGSVSTLTIQRTQQEDSAVYLCASSLYSVNTGELFFGEGSRLTVL.

This clone was observed a single time. The chain employs TRBV9 and TRBJ1-5, with D tentatively TRBD1 (5 bases). Trimming removed 2 bases from V and 3 bases from J, with 15 bases in between. Germline V CDR1 and CDR2: SGDLS, YYNGEE. The length of the CDR3 is 16 residues. CDR3 nucleotides: TGTGCCAGCAGCGTTAGGTTCAAGGGGAACAATCAGCCCCAGCATTTT. It yields the protein CASSVRFKGNNQPQHF. Full variable domain (rest looked up from reference TRBV9 and TRBJ1-5): DSGVTQTPKHLITATGQRVTLRCSPRSGDLSVYWYQQSLDQGLQFLIQYYNGEERAKGNILERFSAQQFPDLHSELNLSSLELGDSALYFCASSVRFKGNNQPQHFGDGTRLSIL.

The chain has TRBV7-9 and TRBJ1-2; D is perhaps TRBD1 (5 bases). This CDR3 spans 13 amino acids. Trimming removed 3 bases from V and 8 bases from J, with 13 bases in between. From germline, CDR1 is SEHNR and CDR2 FQNEAQ (reference sequence). This chain's CDR3 is CASSFGGAGGYTF. For the CDR3, the DNA is TGTGCCAGCAGCTTCGGAGGGGCGGGCGGCTACACCTTC.

The rearrangement joins TRBV5-1 to TRBJ1-5, with D unresolved. Trimming pared 0 bases from V and 11 bases from J, leaving 33 bases between. Germline V gene data show CDR1 as SGHRS and CDR2 as YFSETQ. This CDR3 has 20 residues. The DNA for the CDR3 is TGCGCCAGCAGCTTGGGGAGGGCGTCCTTTAATCAGCCCCAGGTTAATTCCCAGCATTTT. Translation gives CASSLGRASFNQPQVNSQHF.

This clone was observed once. The chain is built from TRBV14 and TRBJ2-7; 10 nucleotides agree with TRBD2. V lost 1 base and J lost 2; bases outside the gene matches: 2. The CDR3 runs 15 residues. CDR1 and CDR2 from the germline V gene are SGHDN and FVKESK. The DNA for the CDR3 is TGTGCCAGCAGCCAAGGCACTAGCGGGACCTACGAGCAGTACTTC. Translated, it gives CASSQGTSGTYEQYF. The entire variable domain, with the rest obtained from reference TRBV14 and TRBJ2-7, is as follows: EAGVTQFPSHSVIEKGQTVTLRCDPISGHDNLYWYRRVMGKEIKFLLHFVKESKQDESGMPNNRFLAERTGGTYSTLKVQPAELEDSGVYFCASSQGTSGTYEQYFGPGTRLTVT.

The chain joins TRBV7-8 to TRBJ2-7; D is perhaps TRBD2 (6 bases). V was trimmed by 3 bases and J by 0 bases, leaving 24 bases between them. CDR1 is SGHVS, CDR2 FQNEAQ, per germline. This CDR3 region has 19 residues. DNA of the CDR3: TGTGCCAGCAGCTTCCATACCCGACTCCAGCGGGCCACCTCCTACGAGCAGTACTTC. Translating it yields CASSFHTRLQRATSYEQYF.

This clone was seen a few times. The genes are TRBV7-9 and TRBJ2-1; 10 nucleotides agree with TRBD2. This CDR3 comprises 16 residues. V lost 1 base and J lost 5; bases outside the gene matches: 5. The germline CDR1 and CDR2 sequences are SEHNR and FQNEAQ (reference sequence). CDR3 sequence reads: CASSLGTSGFDNEQFF. For the CDR3, the DNA is TGTGCCAGCAGCTTAGGGACTAGCGGTTTCGACAATGAGCAGTTCTTC.

V gene TRBV30 combines with J gene TRBJ2-1, with a weak D call TRBD1 (6 bases). Between the trimmed V and J ends, which lost 0 bases and 4 bases, there was a span of 13 bases. Germline V gene data show CDR1 as GTSNPN and CDR2 as SVGIG (reference sequence). CDR3 length equals 15 residues. The CDR3 spells CAWSVETGAYNEQFF. CDR3 coding DNA: TGTGCCTGGAGTGTAGAGACAGGAGCATACAATGAGCAGTTCTTC.

This clone was found once. The chain is built from TRBV6-5 and TRBJ1-2, with a tentative D call TRBD1 (5 bases). CDR3 length: 14 amino acids. V lost 7 bases and J 4 bases, leaving 16 bases between the germline ends. Germline assignment: CDR1 MNHEY and CDR2 SVGAGI. This CDR3 reads CASNDGDRAYGYTF. Here the CDR3 DNA reads TGTGCCAGCAACGACGGAGACAGAGCCTATGGCTACACCTTC.

V usage is TRBV11-1 and J usage is TRBJ2-5, with TRBD2 as a possible D gene (5 bases). The V gene's germline CDR1 is SGHAT and CDR2 FQDESV (reference sequence). This CDR3 has 15 residues. Trimming pared 0 bases from V and 5 bases from J, leaving 13 bases between. CDR3 protein: CASSLALTRAETQYF. Written as DNA, the CDR3 is TGTGCCAGCAGCTTAGCCCTAACTAGGGCCGAGACCCAGTACTTC. The whole variable domain, filled in from reference TRBV11-1 and TRBJ2-5, reads EAEVAQSPRYKITEKSQAVAFWCDPISGHATLYWYRQILGQGPELLVQFQDESVVDDSQLPKDRFSAERLKGVDSTLKIQPAELGDSAMYLCASSLALTRAETQYFGPGTRLLVL.

The CDR3 bases are TGTGCCAGCAGGCGGACTAGCGGGAGGACCCCAGATACGCAGTATTTT. Its translation: CASRRTSGRTPDTQYF. The gene calls are TRBV28 and TRBJ2-3, with 14 bases aligning to TRBD2. This CDR3 has 16 residues. Germline V gene sequence: CDR1 MDHEN, CDR2 SYDVKM. With 6 bases clipped from V and 4 bases from J, the junction kept 6 bases outside the gene matches.

V and J are TRBV7-2 and TRBJ2-7; possibly TRBD1 for D (5 bases). CDR3 length: 14 residues. Germline assignment: CDR1 SGHTA and CDR2 FQGNSA. V lost 5 bases and J lost 0, with 11 bases in between. CDR3 residues: CASSPSQDSYEQYF. Here the CDR3 DNA reads TGTGCCAGCAGCCCATCACAGGACTCCTACGAGCAGTACTTC.

To note about this clone: Other DNA sequences from this sample encode an identical CDR3 as well. This chain uses TRBV28 with TRBJ1-2; no clear D. V was clipped by 2 bases and J by 4 bases, with 5 bases between them. Per germline, CDR1 MDHEN and CDR2 SYDVKM. This CDR3 contains 12 residues. CDR3 protein: CASSLGGYGYTF. The CDR3 DNA is TGTGCCAGCAGTTTAGGCGGCTATGGCTACACCTTC.

The J gene is TRBJ2-2, the V gene TRBV24-1; 7 nucleotides line up with TRBD1. The CDR3 sequence is 14 residues long. With V trimmed by 3 bases and J by 6 bases, 3 bases remained unmatched. Germline CDR1 reads KGHDR; CDR2 reads SFDVKD. DNA of the CDR3: TGTGCCACCAGTGATCCTACAGGGGCCGGGGAGCTGTTTTTT. Its protein product is CATSDPTGAGELFF.

V usage is TRBV5-4 and J usage is TRBJ2-1; possible D gene TRBD2, 6 bases. The CDR3 extends over 16 amino acids. Germline CDR1 SGHNT, CDR2 YYREEE (reference sequence). Trimming took 3 bases from V and 4 from J, leaving 17 bases between them. CDR3 coding DNA: TGTGCCAGCAGCTCAAGGTCCGCGGGACCATACAATGAGCAGTTCTTC. Translating gives CASSSRSAGPYNEQFF.

As for this clone: The sample holds other DNA sequences that translate to the same CDR3. This sequence joins TRBV5-1 and TRBJ1-1; a possible D gene is TRBD1 (6 bases). The CDR3 is 15 amino acids. Germline values: CDR1 SGHRS, CDR2 YFSETQ. Trimming shortened V by 0 bases and J by 0 bases, and 9 bases separated the two germline ends. The CDR3 DNA sequence: TGCGCCAGCAGCTTGGCGGGGGGCATGAACACTGAAGCTTTCTTT. Protein product: CASSLAGGMNTEAFF.

The chain is built from TRBV6-6 and TRBJ1-3, with TRBD1 as a possible D gene (5 bases). From germline, CDR1 is MNHNY and CDR2 SVGAGI (reference sequence). Trimming shortened V by 4 bases and J by 4 bases, and 14 bases separated the two germline ends. The CDR3 is made up of 15 amino acids. CDR3 region: CASSSLGRGGNTIYF. DNA for the CDR3: TGTGCCAGCAGTTCACTGGGGCGAGGAGGAAACACCATATATTTT.

The genes are TRBV19 and TRBJ1-5; 7 bases align to TRBD1. This CDR3 has 15 residues. The J segment lost 4 bases and the V segment lost 5 bases, leaving 8 bases of the junction unmatched. Germline values: CDR1 LNHDA, CDR2 SQIVND (reference sequence). CDR3 nucleotides: TGTGCCAGTAGTTCCCGCCAGGGGGGAAATCAGCCCCAGCATTTT. As protein: CASSSRQGGNQPQHF.

The chain couples TRBV30 to TRBJ2-1, with 11 bases lining up with TRBD2. The CDR3 totals 12 residues. V dropped 7 bases and J dropped 9; count of bases not matched to a gene: 5. CDR1 and CDR2 (germline): GTSNPN, SVGIG (reference sequence). For the CDR3, the DNA is TGTGCCTTACTAGCGGGAGTGAGTGAGCAGTTCTTC. It encodes CALLAGVSEQFF.

CDR3 sequence reads: CASQDSANTEAFF. CDR3 nucleotides: TGTGCCAGCCAGGACAGTGCGAACACTGAAGCTTTCTTT. This chain links TRBV7-9 with TRBJ1-1; possible D gene TRBD1, 6 bases. In germline, CDR1 is SEHNR, CDR2 FQNEAQ (reference sequence). The CDR3 has 13 residues. Trimming stripped 8 bases from V and 1 base from J, with 11 bases between.

The chain recombines TRBV11-2 with TRBJ2-1; the D gene is possibly TRBD1 (5 bases). CDR1 SGHAT and CDR2 FQNNGV come from the germline V gene. CDR3 length: 14 amino acids. V lost 1 base and J lost 4, with 8 bases in between. The CDR3, as DNA: TGTGCCAGCAGCTTAGGGACATTATACAATGAGCAGTTCTTC. This encodes CASSLGTLYNEQFF.

This chain uses TRBV21-1 with TRBJ2-7; the DNA was not used to check the table's D call, TRBD1. TRBV21-1 corresponds to a pseudogene. CDR3 length: 13 residues. This chain's CDR3 is CASSPGTGYEQYF. CDR3 bases: TGTGCCAGCAGCCCTGGGACAGGCTACGAGCAGTACTTC.

The CDR3 sequence is CASSQGTSSYNEQFF. DNA for the CDR3: TGTGCCAGCAGCCAGGGCACGAGCTCCTACAATGAGCAGTTCTTC. The V and J genes are TRBV7-2 and TRBJ2-1, with D tentatively TRBD1 (5 bases). The CDR3 spans 15 residues. Germline V CDR1 and CDR2: SGHTA, FQGNSA. The V end lost 5 bases, the J end lost 0 bases, and 11 bases lay between the germline ends.

V and J are TRBV18 and TRBJ2-3, with 8 bases lining up with TRBD2. The CDR3 spans 14 residues. Trimming at V came to 4 bases and at J to 5 bases, leaving 5 bases not matched to a gene. Germline V gives CDR1 KGHSH, CDR2 LQKENI. CDR3 sequence (DNA): TGTGCCAGCTCACTCCCGGGGGGGCAAGATACGCAGTATTTT. Encoded protein: CASSLPGGQDTQYF.

The V gene is TRBV28, the J gene TRBJ2-2; D call uncertain. CDR3 length equals 12 residues. Trimming cost V 3 bases and J 9 bases, with 8 bases left between them. From germline, CDR1 is MDHEN and CDR2 SYDVKM. The CDR3 protein is CASSLSGRELFF. DNA of the CDR3: TGTGCCAGCAGTTTGTCGGGTCGGGAGCTGTTTTTT.

The chain is built from TRBV10-3 and TRBJ2-1; TRBD2 agrees at 10 bases. Germline V gene sequence: CDR1 ENHRY, CDR2 SYGVKD. Losses at the gene ends were 7 bases for V and 8 bases for J; bases not matched to a gene: 8. The CDR3 is 14 amino acids. CDR3 sequence reads: CAITGAGGRDEQFF. Written as DNA, the CDR3 is TGTGCCATCACTGGAGCGGGAGGGCGCGATGAGCAGTTCTTC.

The chain recombines TRBV19 with TRBJ1-4; TRBD1 might be the D (5 bases). CDR3 length: 16 residues. Germline CDR1 is LNHDA and CDR2 is SQIVND (reference sequence). The V end lost 7 bases, the J end lost 8 bases, and 23 bases lay between the germline ends. The DNA of the CDR3 is TGTGCCAGTACGGGAGCGGGAGGCAGGGATGGGGAAAAACTGTTTTTT. Its protein is CASTGAGGRDGEKLFF.

CDR3 bases: TGTGCAAGTCGCTTAGGTCCCGACAATGAGCAGTTCTTC. This translates into CASRLGPDNEQFF. This chain links TRBV12-2 with TRBJ2-1; the D call of TRBD2 is as the table states it, not checked on the DNA. TRBV12-2 is described as a pseudogene. The CDR3 runs 13 residues.